Below, 22 T cell receptor beta chains from the same sample are listed, as sequenced in a study of blood T cell repertoires in COVID-19. Only in-frame clones appear in the TCRdb table, and some are missing; sequencing was by immunoSEQ multiplex PCR. The table shows approximately 90,000 clones, with around 83% occurring only once. The sample taken for sequencing was peripheral blood. The receptors were gathered from a man in his 60s with acute or convalescent COVID-19.

V is TRBV19 and J is TRBJ2-3; D is unclear. Germline assignment: CDR1 LNHDA and CDR2 SQIVND (reference sequence). V was clipped by 6 bases and J by 1 base, with 8 bases between them. This CDR3 comprises 13 residues. This CDR3 is CASRGLGTDTQYF. DNA of the CDR3: TGTGCCAGTAGGGGTCTAGGCACAGATACGCAGTATTTT.

The chain has TRBV7-8 and TRBJ1-6, with D possibly being TRBD1 (5 bases). The CDR3 contains 14 residues. Germline values: CDR1 SGHVS, CDR2 FQNEAQ. Trimming cost V 4 bases and J 10 bases, with 14 bases left between them. This CDR3 is CASSSVGLGSPLHF. In DNA, the CDR3 is TGTGCCAGCAGCTCGGTGGGGCTTGGGTCACCCCTCCACTTT.

This clone is a singleton in its sample. J is TRBJ2-1 and V is TRBV10-3; D is uncertain. CDR1 and CDR2 from the germline V gene are ENHRY and SYGVKD. V lost 0 bases, J lost 9 bases, and 12 bases lay in between. CDR3 size: 14 residues. This CDR3 reads CAISESVVAGEQFF. CDR3 nucleotide sequence: TGTGCCATCAGTGAGTCGGTCGTAGCCGGTGAGCAGTTCTTC.

This clone was seen more than once but under ten times. The chain is built from TRBV7-9 and TRBJ1-4; 10 bases line up with TRBD1. This CDR3 contains 14 residues. Germline CDR1 is SEHNR and CDR2 is FQNEAQ (reference sequence). V lost 7 bases to trimming and J lost 5 bases; unmatched junction nucleotides: 4. The CDR3 sequence is CASTRTGGNEKLFF. The CDR3 nucleotides are TGTGCCAGCACCCGGACAGGGGGGAATGAAAAACTGTTTTTT.

This clone was found a few times. The chain has TRBV9 and TRBJ2-3, with 9 bases matching TRBD1. CDR1 SGDLS and CDR2 YYNGEE come from the germline V gene. Germline trimming cut 2 bases from V and 2 bases from J; bases unmatched to any gene: 3. This CDR3 has 15 residues. The CDR3 bases are TGTGCCAGCAGCGTGGGGGACAGGGCCACAGATACGCAGTATTTT. Its protein product is CASSVGDRATDTQYF. The full variable domain, in which reference TRBV9 and TRBJ2-3 provide the parts outside the CDR3, is DSGVTQTPKHLITATGQRVTLRCSPRSGDLSVYWYQQSLDQGLQFLIQYYNGEERAKGNILERFSAQQFPDLHSELNLSSLELGDSALYFCASSVGDRATDTQYFGPGTRLTVL.

The chain joins TRBV7-9 to TRBJ1-2, with TRBD1 identical over 9 bases. The CDR3 covers 14 residues. Trimming at V came to 5 bases and at J to 7 bases, leaving 8 bases not matched to a gene. The V gene's germline CDR1 is SEHNR and CDR2 FQNEAQ (reference sequence). CDR3 sequence: CASSGRDRELGYTF. The DNA of the CDR3 is TGTGCCAGCAGCGGCCGGGACAGGGAGCTTGGCTACACCTTC.

This clone occurred once. The chain employs TRBV4-1 and TRBJ2-5; D remains ambiguous. CDR3 length equals 14 residues. Per germline, CDR1 MGHRA and CDR2 YSYEKL. The ends were cut back, 1 base at V and 1 base at J, with 7 bases in the middle. The CDR3 sequence: CASSQVTGQETQYF. DNA for the CDR3: TGCGCCAGCAGCCAAGTAACTGGCCAAGAGACCCAGTACTTC.

Concerning this clone itself: One junction end does not reproduce the germline sequence, and a read error may be involved. This rearrangement joins TRBV7-8 to TRBJ1-5, with D possibly TRBD1 on 6 matching bases. Germline lookup yields CDR1 SGHVS and CDR2 FQNEAQ. The CDR3 runs to 15 residues. CDR3 nucleotides: TGTGCCAGCAGCTTAGAGGGGGTTGGGAGTCAGCCCCGGCATTTT. The encoded protein is CASSLEGVGSQPRHF. The variable domain in full, with the rest retrieved from reference TRBV7-8 and TRBJ1-5, is GAGVSQSPRYKVAKRGQDVALRCDPISGHVSLFWYQQALGQGPEFLTYFQNEAQLDKSGLPSDRFFAERPEGSVSTLKIQRTQQEDSAVYLCASSLEGVGSQPRHFGDGTRLSIL.

This sequence joins TRBV7-2 and TRBJ1-2, with 7 bases aligning to TRBD1. CDR1 is SGHTA, CDR2 FQGNSA, per germline. The V and J ends lost 1 base and 8 bases, in that order; junction bases with no gene match: 7. The CDR3 is made up of 14 amino acids. In nucleotides, the CDR3 is TGTGCCAGCAGCTTAGTGAGGGCAGGGGGAGGCTACACCTTC. Translating gives CASSLVRAGGGYTF. Full variable domain (rest looked up from reference TRBV7-2 and TRBJ1-2): GAGVSQSPSNKVTEKGKDVELRCDPISGHTALYWYRQSLGQGLEFLIYFQGNSAPDKSGLPSDRFSAERTGGSVSTLTIQRTQQEDSAVYLCASSLVRAGGGYTFGSGTRLTVV.

The chain is built from TRBV19 and TRBJ2-4; D unclear. Trimming removed 4 bases from V and 2 bases from J, with 15 bases in between. This CDR3 contains 16 residues. Germline CDR1 is LNHDA and CDR2 is SQIVND (reference sequence). The CDR3 nucleotides are TGTGCCAGTAGTACCTTAGAAGCGCCATCCAAAAACATTCAGTACTTC. As protein: CASSTLEAPSKNIQYF.

The rearrangement links TRBV6-5 to TRBJ2-1, with D perhaps TRBD1 (6 bases). The V gene's germline CDR1 is MNHEY and CDR2 SVGAGI. The CDR3 totals 15 residues. The V and J ends lost 5 bases and 2 bases respectively, with 13 bases between them. CDR3: CASSRDPGAYNEQFF. The CDR3 nucleotides read TGTGCCAGCAGTAGGGACCCAGGGGCCTACAATGAGCAGTTCTTC.

The rearrangement joins TRBV18 to TRBJ2-7; no definite D call. The CDR3 is 11 residues long. Trimming removed 7 bases at V and 4 bases at J, with 8 bases between. The germline CDR1 and CDR2 sequences are KGHSH and LQKENI. CDR3 amino acids: CASFRGYEQYV. CDR3 nucleotide sequence: TGTGCCAGCTTTAGAGGATACGAGCAGTACGTC.

This clone was detected only once. V usage is TRBV9 and J usage is TRBJ1-1; 9 bases match TRBD1. Germline CDR1 reads SGDLS; CDR2 reads YYNGEE. The CDR3 is made up of 16 amino acids. Trimming took 1 base from V and 4 from J; bases not matched to a gene: 8. The DNA of the CDR3 is TGTGCCAGCAGCGTAACCGGGACAGGGTTGCGCACTGAAGCTTTCTTT. Amino acids: CASSVTGTGLRTEAFF.

The chain couples TRBV7-2 to TRBJ2-5, with D possibly being TRBD1 (6 bases). The V gene lost 5 bases and the J gene lost 5 bases, with 18 bases spanning the gap. The length of the CDR3 is 15 residues. The V gene's germline CDR1 is SGHTA and CDR2 FQGNSA. This chain's CDR3 is CASSLTGSNRETQYF. In DNA, the CDR3 is TGTGCCAGCAGCCTAACAGGGTCAAACAGGGAGACCCAGTACTTC.

This rearrangement joins TRBV6-5 to TRBJ1-5; 7 bases are shared with TRBD1. CDR3 length: 14 residues. Germline V lookup: CDR1 MNHEY, CDR2 SVGAGI. J lost 4 bases, V lost 10 bases, and 10 bases had no gene match. DNA for the CDR3: TGTGCCACCTCGGAGGACAGGAGAAATCAGCCCCAGCATTTT. Translation: CATSEDRRNQPQHF.

This chain uses TRBV24-1 with TRBJ1-2; perhaps TRBD1 as D (6 bases). V lost 3 bases, J lost 8 bases, and 18 bases lay in between. Looked up from germline, CDR1 is KGHDR and CDR2 is SFDVKD. This CDR3 comprises 15 residues. The CDR3 reads CATSDEDRLPGGYTF. CDR3 nucleotides: TGTGCCACCAGTGATGAGGACAGACTCCCGGGAGGCTACACCTTC.

V gene TRBV2 combines with J gene TRBJ1-4; weak D call: TRBD1 (5 bases). The germline gives CDR1 SNHLY, CDR2 FYNNEI. Trimming shortened V by 6 bases and J by 7 bases, and 18 bases separated the two germline ends. The CDR3 contains 15 residues. The CDR3 DNA sequence: TGTGCCAGCAGCAGTACCGGGACGGGGGGTGAAAAACTGTTTTTT. Translation gives CASSSTGTGGEKLFF.

The chain uses TRBV6-6 and TRBJ2-1; 7 bases match TRBD2. The CDR3 totals 15 residues. Losses at the gene ends were 5 bases for V and 4 bases for J; bases not matched to a gene: 8. Germline V gives CDR1 MNHNY, CDR2 SVGAGI (reference sequence). This chain's CDR3 is CASSGGEGAYNEQFF. Here the CDR3 DNA reads TGTGCCAGCAGTGGGGGGGAAGGGGCTTACAATGAGCAGTTCTTC.

The V gene is TRBV1, the J gene TRBJ1-2. TRBV1 represents a pseudogene. The CDR3 has 17 residues. The CDR3: CTSSQDQAFGGHYGYTF. CDR3 sequence (DNA): TGCACCAGCAGCCAAGATCAGGCGTTCGGGGGGCACTATGGCTACACCTTC.

This sequence joins TRBV5-1 and TRBJ2-5; 7 bases fit TRBD1. V lost 6 bases, J lost 4 bases, and 12 bases stayed unmatched. CDR1 is SGHRS and CDR2 is YFSETQ in the germline V gene. The CDR3 loop spans 15 amino acids. The chain's CDR3 is CASTYRGTTRETQYF. The CDR3 bases are TGCGCCAGCACCTACAGGGGCACCACAAGAGAGACCCAGTACTTC.

The V and J genes are TRBV28 and TRBJ2-6; 8 bases are a match to TRBD2. Losses at the gene ends were 9 bases for V and 2 bases for J; bases not matched to a gene: 6. Germline assignment: CDR1 MDHEN and CDR2 SYDVKM. This CDR3 contains 15 residues. CDR3 residues: CASQTRGAGANVLTF. For the CDR3, the DNA is TGTGCCAGTCAAACGCGGGGGGCTGGGGCCAACGTCCTGACTTTC.

This rearrangement joins TRBV19 to TRBJ2-3; no reliable D call. This CDR3 is built from 13 residues. Between the trimmed V and J ends, which lost 7 bases and 0 bases, there was a span of 8 bases. Germline V gene lookup returns CDR1 LNHDA and CDR2 SQIVND (reference sequence). Here the CDR3 reads CASKWASTDTQYF. DNA of the CDR3: TGTGCCAGTAAATGGGCAAGCACAGATACGCAGTATTTT.